This entry lists 9 T cell receptor beta chains sequenced from one sample in a study of CD8 T cells in ankylosing spondylitis. Their target antigens are unknown. TCRdb re-called the 5' RACE reads with MiXCR, one entry per CDR3 protein. The sample shows about 540,000 distinct CDR3 sequences, about 13% of them seen only once. Study-wide results and limits: What seemed typical of ankylosing spondylitis blood was a TCR beta motif built from roughly eight highly homologous variants.

The specimen was blood, either unsorted or a sorted T cell fraction (not recorded which). The receptors were gathered from a male donor with ankylosing spondylitis.

The sample holds one count of this clonotype. The rearrangement links TRBV10-3 to TRBJ2-7, with D hard to call. The CDR3 runs to 14 residues. The germline V gene encodes CDR1 ENHRY and CDR2 SYGVKD. The CDR3 bases are TGTGACATCAGTCGAGCTGGGTCGTCCTACGAGCAGTACGTC. Its translation is CDISRAGSSYEQYV.

The rearrangement joins TRBV20-1 to TRBJ1-1; 8 bases agree with TRBD1. The CDR3 extends over 13 amino acids. V gave up 2 bases and J gave up 4 bases; unmatched junction bases: 3. CDR1 is DFQATT and CDR2 is SNEGSKA in the germline V gene (reference sequence). The CDR3 DNA sequence: TGCAGTGCTAGAACTACAGGGGGCACTGAAGCTTTCTTT. Its protein is CSARTTGGTEAFF.

V usage is TRBV29-1 and J usage is TRBJ1-5; D perhaps matches TRBD1 (5 bases). Germline lookup yields CDR1 SQVTM and CDR2 ANQGSEA. The CDR3 consists of 13 residues. V was pared by 4 bases and J by 5 bases, with 12 bases between. Here the CDR3 reads CSVGGRSDQPQHF. The CDR3 bases are TGCAGCGTTGGGGGCCGATCCGATCAGCCCCAGCATTTT.

This clonotype was counted only a few times. The rearrangement joins TRBV5-1 to TRBJ2-1; TRBD1 aligns across 7 bases. The germline V gene has CDR1 SGHRS and CDR2 YFSETQ. CDR3 length: 15 residues. V dropped 0 bases and J dropped 3; count of bases not matched to a gene: 3. The CDR3 DNA reads as TGCGCCAGCAGCTTGGTGCCAGGGGGCTACAATGAGCAGTTCTTC. Its protein product is CASSLVPGGYNEQFF.

This clonotype turned up a few times. The genes are TRBV6-6 and TRBJ2-3; D call uncertain. The germline V and J ends were trimmed by 0 bases and 5 bases, with 6 bases remaining between them. The CDR3 contains 13 residues. Germline values: CDR1 MNHNY, CDR2 SVGAGI (reference sequence). The CDR3: CASSYSPGDTQYF. In DNA form, the CDR3 reads TGTGCCAGCAGTTACTCTCCGGGAGATACGCAGTATTTT.

This clonotype came up many times. V and J are TRBV12-3 or TRBV12-4 and TRBJ2-5; possibly TRBD1 for D (6 bases). The CDR3 sequence is 14 residues long. Trimming took off 6 bases at V and 9 bases at J, with 20 bases between the two ends. CDR3 amino acids: CASSLNRAPWAQYF. In DNA, the CDR3 is TGTGCCAGCAGCCTGAACAGGGCCCCGTGGGCCCAGTACTTC.

There are a few counts of this clonotype. The chain combines TRBV24-1 with TRBJ2-5; D ambiguous. Trimming took 1 base from V and 1 from J, leaving 6 bases between them. CDR1 and CDR2 (germline): KGHDR, SFDVKD. The CDR3 is made up of 14 amino acids. As DNA, the CDR3 is TGTGCCACCAGTGATTTCTTGAGCCAAGAGACCCAGTACTTC. Translated, it gives CATSDFLSQETQYF.

Ten or more counts support this clonotype. V is TRBV29-1 and J is TRBJ2-1, with D possibly being TRBD1 or TRBD2 (5 bases each). V lost 4 bases and J 5 bases, leaving 15 bases between the germline ends. CDR3 length equals 14 residues. Per the germline V gene, CDR1 is SQVTM and CDR2 is ANQGSEA. CDR3 nucleotides: TGCAGCGTTGGGGGGTCCTACCTAAACAATGAGCAGTTCTTC. It encodes CSVGGSYLNNEQFF.

The rearrangement joins TRBV24-1 to TRBJ2-1; D possibly matches TRBD1 or TRBD2 (6 bases each). V dropped 1 base and J dropped 8 bases, with 17 bases sitting between them. The CDR3 has 16 amino acids. In germline, CDR1 is KGHDR, CDR2 SFDVKD. The CDR3 DNA reads as TGTGCCACCAGTGATTTCGGGGGCAGGGTCGAGGATGAGCAGTTCTTC. It encodes CATSDFGGRVEDEQFF.